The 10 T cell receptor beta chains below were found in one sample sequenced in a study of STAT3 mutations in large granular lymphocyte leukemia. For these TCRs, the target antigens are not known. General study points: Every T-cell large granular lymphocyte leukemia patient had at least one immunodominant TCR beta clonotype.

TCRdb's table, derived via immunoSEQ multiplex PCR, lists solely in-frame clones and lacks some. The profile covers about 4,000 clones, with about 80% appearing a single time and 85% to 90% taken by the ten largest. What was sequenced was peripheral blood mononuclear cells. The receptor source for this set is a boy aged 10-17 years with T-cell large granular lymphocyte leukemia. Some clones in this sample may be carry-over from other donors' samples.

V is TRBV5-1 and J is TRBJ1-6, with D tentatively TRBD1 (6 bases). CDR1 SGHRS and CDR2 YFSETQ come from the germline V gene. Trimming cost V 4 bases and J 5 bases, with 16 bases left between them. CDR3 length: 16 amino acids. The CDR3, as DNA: TGCGCCAGCAGCGTGAACAGGGTTAATAATAATTCACCCCTCCACTTT. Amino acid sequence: CASSVNRVNNNSPLHF. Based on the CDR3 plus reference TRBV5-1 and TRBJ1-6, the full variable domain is KAGVTQTPRYLIKTRGQQVTLSCSPISGHRSVSWYQQTPGQGLQFLFEYFSETQRNKGNFPGRFSGRQFSNSRSEMNVSTLELGDSALYLCASSVNRVNNNSPLHFGNGTRLTVT.

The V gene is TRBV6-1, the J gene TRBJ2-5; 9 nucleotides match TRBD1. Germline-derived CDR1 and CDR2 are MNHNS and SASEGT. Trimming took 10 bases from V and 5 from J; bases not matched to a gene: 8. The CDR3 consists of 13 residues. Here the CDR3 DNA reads TGTGCCACCCGGACAGGGGAGGTGGAGACCCAGTACTTC. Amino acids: CATRTGEVETQYF.

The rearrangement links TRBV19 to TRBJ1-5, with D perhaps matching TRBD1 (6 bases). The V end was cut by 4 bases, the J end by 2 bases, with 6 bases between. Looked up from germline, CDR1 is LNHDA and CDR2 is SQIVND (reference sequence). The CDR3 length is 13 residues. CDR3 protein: CASSNRGNQPQHF. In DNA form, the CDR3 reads TGTGCCAGTAGTAACAGGGGCAATCAGCCCCAGCATTTT.

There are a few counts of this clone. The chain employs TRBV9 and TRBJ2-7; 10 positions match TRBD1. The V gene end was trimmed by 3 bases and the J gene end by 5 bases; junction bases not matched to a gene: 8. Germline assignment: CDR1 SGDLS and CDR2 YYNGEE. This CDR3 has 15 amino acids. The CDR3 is CASSAEGDRGHEQYF. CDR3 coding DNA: TGTGCCAGCAGCGCCGAGGGGGACAGGGGCCACGAGCAGTACTTC.

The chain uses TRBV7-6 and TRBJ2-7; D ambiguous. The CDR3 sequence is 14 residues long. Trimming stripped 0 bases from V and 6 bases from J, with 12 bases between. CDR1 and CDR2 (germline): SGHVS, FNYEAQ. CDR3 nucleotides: TGTGCCAGCAGCTTAGCGCCCATTTCAACCGAGCAGTACTTC. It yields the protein CASSLAPISTEQYF.

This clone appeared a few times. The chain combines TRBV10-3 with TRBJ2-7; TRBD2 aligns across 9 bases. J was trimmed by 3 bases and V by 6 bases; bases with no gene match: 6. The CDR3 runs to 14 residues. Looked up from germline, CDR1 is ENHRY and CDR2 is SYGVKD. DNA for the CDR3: TGTGCCATCAGGAGCGGGGGGCATCTCTACGAGCAGTACTTC. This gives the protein CAIRSGGHLYEQYF.

The CDR3 loop is CASSSDSYSGNTIYF. The CDR3 bases are TGTGCCAGCAGTTCCGACAGCTACTCTGGAAACACCATATATTTT. The chain couples TRBV5-6 to TRBJ1-3, with D perhaps matching TRBD1 (5 bases). CDR1 and CDR2 from the germline V gene are SGHDT and YYEEEE. The CDR3 is made up of 15 amino acids. Between the trimmed V and J ends, which lost 5 bases and 0 bases, there was a span of 12 bases.

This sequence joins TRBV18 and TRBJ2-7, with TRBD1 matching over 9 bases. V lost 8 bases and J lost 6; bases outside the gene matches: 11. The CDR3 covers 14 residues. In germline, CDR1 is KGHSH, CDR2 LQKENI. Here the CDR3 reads CASPRGTGHSEQYF. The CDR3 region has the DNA TGTGCCAGCCCCCGAGGGACAGGGCACAGCGAGCAGTACTTC.

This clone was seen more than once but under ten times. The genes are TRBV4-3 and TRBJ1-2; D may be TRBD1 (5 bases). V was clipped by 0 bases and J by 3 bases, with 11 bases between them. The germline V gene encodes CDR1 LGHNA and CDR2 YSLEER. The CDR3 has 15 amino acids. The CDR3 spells CASSQDPLGDYGYTF. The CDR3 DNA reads TGCGCCAGCAGCCAAGATCCGTTGGGGGACTATGGCTACACCTTC.

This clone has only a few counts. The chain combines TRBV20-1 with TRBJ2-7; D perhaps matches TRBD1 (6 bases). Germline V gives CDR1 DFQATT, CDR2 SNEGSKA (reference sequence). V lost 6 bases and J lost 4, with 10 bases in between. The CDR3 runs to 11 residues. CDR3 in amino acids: CSAPGDYEQYF. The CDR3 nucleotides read TGCAGTGCCCCAGGGGATTACGAGCAGTACTTC.